The clone carrying this T cell receptor (beta chain) showed up just a few times. The CDR3 runs 15 residues. Looked up from germline, CDR1 is DFQATT and CDR2 is SNEGSKA (reference sequence). Unmatched junction bases numbered 8, after V lost 0 bases and J lost 9 bases. This specimen belongs to a study of blood T cells in healthy people across ages. A J-beta primer mix and a sample-barcoded 5' primer were used in a second PCR of about 7 to 12 cycles. TCRdb used MiXCR to reprocess the 5' RACE reads, holding one entry per CDR3 protein. The profile shows 650,000 to 1,000,000 distinct CDR3 sequences, approximately 35% of them singletons.

Material: blood. V and J are TRBV20-1 and TRBJ2-1, with 10 bases identical to TRBD2. The TCR originated in a man between 18 and 29 years old in good health. The CDR3 nucleotides read TGCAGTGCTAGAGAGAATAGCGGGGGGCGGGGTGAGCAGTTCTTC. Protein product: CSARENSGGRGEQFF.